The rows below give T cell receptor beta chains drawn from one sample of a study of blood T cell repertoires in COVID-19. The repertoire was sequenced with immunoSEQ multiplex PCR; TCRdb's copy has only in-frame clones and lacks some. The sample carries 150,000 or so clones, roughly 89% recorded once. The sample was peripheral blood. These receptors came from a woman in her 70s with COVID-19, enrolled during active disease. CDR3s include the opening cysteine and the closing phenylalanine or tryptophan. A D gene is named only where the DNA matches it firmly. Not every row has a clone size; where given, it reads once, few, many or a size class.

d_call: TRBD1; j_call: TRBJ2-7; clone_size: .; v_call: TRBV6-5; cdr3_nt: TGTGCCAGCACCGACAGGGTTGGACGCTACGAGCAGTACTTC; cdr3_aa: CASTDRVGRYEQYF
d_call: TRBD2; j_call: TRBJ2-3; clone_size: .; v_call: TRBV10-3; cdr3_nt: TGTGCCATCAGTGATGGGGCGGGGGGTACAGATACGCAGTATTTT; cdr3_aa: CAISDGAGGTDTQYF
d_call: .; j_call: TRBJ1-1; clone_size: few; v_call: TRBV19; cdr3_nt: TGTGCCAGTAGTATAGTACAGGAAGACACTGAAGCTTTCTTT; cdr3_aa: CASSIVQEDTEAFF
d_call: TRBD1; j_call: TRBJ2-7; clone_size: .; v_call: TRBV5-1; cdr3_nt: TGCGCCAGCAGCTTCGGACAGGGTTTCGACGAGCAGTACTTC; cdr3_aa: CASSFGQGFDEQYF
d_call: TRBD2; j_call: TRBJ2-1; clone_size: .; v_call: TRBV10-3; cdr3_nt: TGTGCCATCAGTGGACTAGCGGGGACCTACAATGAGCAGTTCTTC; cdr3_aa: CAISGLAGTYNEQFF
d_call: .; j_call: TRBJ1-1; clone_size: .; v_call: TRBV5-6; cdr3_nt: TGTGCCAGCAGCTTCAAGACAGGTCGGAACACTGAAGCTTTCTTT; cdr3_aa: CASSFKTGRNTEAFF
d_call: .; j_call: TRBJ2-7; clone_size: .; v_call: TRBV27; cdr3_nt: TGTGCCAGCAGTTTAACTTGGTGGAAACAGCCGTACTTC; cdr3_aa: CASSLTWWKQPYF
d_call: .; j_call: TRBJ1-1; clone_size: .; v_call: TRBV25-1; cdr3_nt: TGTGCCAGCAGTGATAGATGGACTGAAGCTTTCTTT; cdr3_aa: CASSDRWTEAFF
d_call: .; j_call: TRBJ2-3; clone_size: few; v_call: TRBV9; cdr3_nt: TGTGCCAGCAGCGTAGACTCCCGTGGAGATACGCAGTATTTT; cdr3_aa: CASSVDSRGDTQYF
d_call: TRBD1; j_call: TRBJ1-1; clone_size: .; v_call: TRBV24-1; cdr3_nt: TGTGCCACCAAGGACAGGGGCGGTGGCACTGAAGCTTTCTTT; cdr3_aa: CATKDRGGGTEAFF
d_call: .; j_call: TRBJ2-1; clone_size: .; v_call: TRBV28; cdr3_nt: TGTGCCAGCAGTTTATTGACTGTAAACAATGAGCAGTTCTTC; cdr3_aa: CASSLLTVNNEQFF
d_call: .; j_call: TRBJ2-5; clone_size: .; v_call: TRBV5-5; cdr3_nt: TGTGCCAGCAGTCGTTTTACGGGACTCCTAGAGACCCAGTACTTC; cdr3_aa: CASSRFTGLLETQYF
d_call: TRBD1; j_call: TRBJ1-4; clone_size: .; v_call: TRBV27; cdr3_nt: TGTGCCAGCAGACCTGGACAGGCCGCAACTAATGAAAAACTGTTTTTT; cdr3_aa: CASRPGQAATNEKLFF
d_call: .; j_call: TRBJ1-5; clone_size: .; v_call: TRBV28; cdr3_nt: TGTGCCAGCAGTGGCCGGGGGGGCCTACGGCAGCCCCAGCATTTT; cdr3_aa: CASSGRGGLRQPQHF
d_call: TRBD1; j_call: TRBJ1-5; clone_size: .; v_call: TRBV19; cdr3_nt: TGTGCCAGTAGTATCCGCCGGACAGGGTACGATCCCCAGCATTTT; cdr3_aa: CASSIRRTGYDPQHF
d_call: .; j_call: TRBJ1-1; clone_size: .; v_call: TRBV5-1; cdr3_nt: TGCGCCAGCAGCTCACAGGGGAACACTGAAGCTTTCTTT; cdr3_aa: CASSSQGNTEAFF
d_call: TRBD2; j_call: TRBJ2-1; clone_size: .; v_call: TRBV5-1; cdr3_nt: TGCGCCAGCAGCTCGGGACTAGCCTACAATGAGCAGTTCTTC; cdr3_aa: CASSSGLAYNEQFF
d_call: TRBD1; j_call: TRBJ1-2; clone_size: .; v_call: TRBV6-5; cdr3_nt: TGTGCCACCCTACAGGGGGCCTTTGTCGGCTACACCTTC; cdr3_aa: CATLQGAFVGYTF
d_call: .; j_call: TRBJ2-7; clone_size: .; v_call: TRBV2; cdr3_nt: TGTGCCAGCAGTGAGGGCAGGGCCCACGAGCAGTACTTC; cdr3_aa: CASSEGRAHEQYF
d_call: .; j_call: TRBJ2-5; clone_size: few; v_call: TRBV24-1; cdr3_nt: TGTGCCACCAGTGTCGGAGCCGACCAAGAGACCCAGTACTTC; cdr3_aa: CATSVGADQETQYF
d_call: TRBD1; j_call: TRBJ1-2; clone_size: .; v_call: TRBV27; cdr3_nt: TGTGCCAGCAGCCGACAGGGGTCGGGCTATGGCTACACCTTC; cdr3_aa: CASSRQGSGYGYTF
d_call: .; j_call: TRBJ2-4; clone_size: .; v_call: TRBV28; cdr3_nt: TGTGCCAGCACCCGAGTCGGGGGATTAGCCAAAAACATTCAGTACTTC; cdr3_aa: CASTRVGGLAKNIQYF
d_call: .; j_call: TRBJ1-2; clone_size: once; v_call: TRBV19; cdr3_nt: TGTGCCAGTAGTCCCGGCGGATTGGGGGGGCACTATGGCTACACCTTC; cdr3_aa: CASSPGGLGGHYGYTF
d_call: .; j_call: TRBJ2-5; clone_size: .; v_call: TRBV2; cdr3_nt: TGTGCCAGCAGTGAAACAGGGTTTCAAGAGACCCAGTACTTC; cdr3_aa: CASSETGFQETQYF
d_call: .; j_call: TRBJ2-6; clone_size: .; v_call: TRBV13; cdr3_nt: TGTGCCAGCAGCTCCTCGTCTGGGGCCAACGTCCTGACTTTC; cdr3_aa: CASSSSSGANVLTF
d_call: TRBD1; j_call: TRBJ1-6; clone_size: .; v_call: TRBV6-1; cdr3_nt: TGTGCCAGCAGTGAAGGGACAGGGGATAATTCACCCCTCCACTTT; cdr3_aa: CASSEGTGDNSPLHF
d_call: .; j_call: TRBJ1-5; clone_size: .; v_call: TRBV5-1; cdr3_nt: TGCGCCAGCAGCTTAACAGGCTCGACCAATCAGCCCCAGCATTTT; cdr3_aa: CASSLTGSTNQPQHF
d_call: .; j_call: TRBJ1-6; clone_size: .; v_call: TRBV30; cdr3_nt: TGTGCCTGGAGTACCCAGGCGGCGGGTAATTCACCCCTCCACTTT; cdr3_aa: CAWSTQAAGNSPLHF
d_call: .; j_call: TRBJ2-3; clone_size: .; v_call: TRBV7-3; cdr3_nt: TGTGCCAGCAGCCCCAGGAACACAGATACGCAGTATTTT; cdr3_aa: CASSPRNTDTQYF
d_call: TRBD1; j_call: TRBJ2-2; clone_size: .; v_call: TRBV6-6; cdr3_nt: TGTGCCAGCAGGACACAGGGGACCGGGGAGCTGTTTTTT; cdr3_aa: CASRTQGTGELFF
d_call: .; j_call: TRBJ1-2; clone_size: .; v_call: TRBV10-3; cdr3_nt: TGTGCCATTTCCAGGAGTGAGGGCGACGGCTACACCTTC; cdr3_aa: CAISRSEGDGYTF
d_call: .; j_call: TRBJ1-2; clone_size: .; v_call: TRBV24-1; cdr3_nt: TGTGCCACCGGGAACAAGGAGGTCCCTCGGGGCTACACCTTC; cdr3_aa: CATGNKEVPRGYTF
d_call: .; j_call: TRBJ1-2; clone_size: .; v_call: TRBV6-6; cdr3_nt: TGTGCCAGCAGTTACTCGTCAGGTAACTATGGCTACACCTTC; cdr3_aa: CASSYSSGNYGYTF
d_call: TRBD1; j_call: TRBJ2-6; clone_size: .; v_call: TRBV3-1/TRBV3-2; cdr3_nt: TGTGCCAGCAGAAGACAGGGGGCGACCCCTGGGGCCAACGTCCTGACTTTC; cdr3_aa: CASRRQGATPGANVLTF
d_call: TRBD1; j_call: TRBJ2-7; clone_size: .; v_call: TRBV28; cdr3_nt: TGTGCCAGCCGCACCGCCAAAGACAGGGTGGGAACCTACGAGCAGTACTTC; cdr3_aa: CASRTAKDRVGTYEQYF
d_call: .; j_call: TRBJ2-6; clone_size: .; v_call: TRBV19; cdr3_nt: TGTGCCAGTAGTATAGGGGGCTTGACAGGCCAGAGCTCTGGGGCCAACGTCCTGACTTTC; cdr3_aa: CASSIGGLTGQSSGANVLTF
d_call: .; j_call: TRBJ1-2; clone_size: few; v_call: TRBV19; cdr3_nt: TGTGCCAGTAGTATAGAGGAGGAGGCCTATGGCTACACCTTC; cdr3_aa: CASSIEEEAYGYTF
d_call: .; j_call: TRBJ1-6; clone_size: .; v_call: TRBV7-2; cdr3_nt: TGTGCCAGCAGCTCCCCCGCGGGGGTCGGTTCACCCCTCCACTTT; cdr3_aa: CASSSPAGVGSPLHF
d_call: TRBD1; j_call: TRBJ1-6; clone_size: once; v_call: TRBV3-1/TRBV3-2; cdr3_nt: TGTGCCAGCAGCCAGAGAGGGGGCATTTCACCCCTCCACTTT; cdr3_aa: CASSQRGGISPLHF
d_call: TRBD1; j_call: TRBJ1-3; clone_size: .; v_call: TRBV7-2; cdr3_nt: TGTGCCAGCAGCTCACAGGGGGTTGGAAACACCATATATTTT; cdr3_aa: CASSSQGVGNTIYF
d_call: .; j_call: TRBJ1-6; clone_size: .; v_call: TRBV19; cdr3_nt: TGTGCCAGTAGTATCTGGCGGGGAGGTTCACCCCTCCACTTT; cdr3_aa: CASSIWRGGSPLHF
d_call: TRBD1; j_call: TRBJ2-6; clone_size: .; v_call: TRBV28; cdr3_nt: TGTGCCAGCCACAGGGGTGGTGGGGCCAACGTCCTGACTTTC; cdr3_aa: CASHRGGGANVLTF
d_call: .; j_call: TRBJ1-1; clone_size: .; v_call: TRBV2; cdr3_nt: TGTGCCAGCAGTCGCAGGGGTACTGAAGCTTTCTTT; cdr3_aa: CASSRRGTEAFF
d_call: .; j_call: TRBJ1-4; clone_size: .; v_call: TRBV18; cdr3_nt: TGTGCCAGCTCACCACGCGGGGAGTTGATTAATGAAAAACTGTTTTTT; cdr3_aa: CASSPRGELINEKLFF
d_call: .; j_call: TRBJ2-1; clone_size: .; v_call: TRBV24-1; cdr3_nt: TGTGCCACCAGTGATTTCTTTGCGGGGAGTGATGAGCAGTTCTTC; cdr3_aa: CATSDFFAGSDEQFF
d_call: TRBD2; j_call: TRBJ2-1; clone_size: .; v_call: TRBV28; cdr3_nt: TGTGCCAGCAGCAAATCCAGCGGGGGCACAAATGAGCAGTTCTTC; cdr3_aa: CASSKSSGGTNEQFF
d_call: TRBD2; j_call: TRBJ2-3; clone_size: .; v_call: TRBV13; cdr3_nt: TGTGCCAGCAGCTCCTTAGCGGGGGGGAGTCGCACAGATACGCAGTATTTT; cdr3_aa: CASSSLAGGSRTDTQYF
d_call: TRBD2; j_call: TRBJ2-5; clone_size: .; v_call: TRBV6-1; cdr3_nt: TGTGCCAGCAGTGAAGGAACTAGCGGGGGTGGGGAGACCCAGTACTTC; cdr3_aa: CASSEGTSGGGETQYF
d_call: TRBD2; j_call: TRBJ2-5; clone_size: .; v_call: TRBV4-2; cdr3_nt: TGTGCCAGCAGCCAGGCGACTAGCGGGGGGTTGGAGACCCAGTACTTC; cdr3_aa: CASSQATSGGLETQYF
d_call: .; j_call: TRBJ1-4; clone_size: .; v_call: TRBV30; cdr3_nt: TGTGCCTGGAGTGAAGGGACTTCGAGGGAAAAACTGTTTTTT; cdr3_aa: CAWSEGTSREKLFF
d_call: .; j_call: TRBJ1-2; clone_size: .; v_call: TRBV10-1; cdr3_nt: TGCGCCAGCAGTCACAGGGATTATGGCTACACCTTC; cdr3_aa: CASSHRDYGYTF
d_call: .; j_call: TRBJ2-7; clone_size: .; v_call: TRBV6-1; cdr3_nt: TGTGCCAGCAGTGACCAGACAGGTGCCTACGAGCAGTACTTC; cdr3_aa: CASSDQTGAYEQYF
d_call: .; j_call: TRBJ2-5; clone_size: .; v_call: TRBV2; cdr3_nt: TGTGCCAGCAAAGGCCCACACGGAAGACAGATTAGGGGAGAGACCCAGTACTTC; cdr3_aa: CASKGPHGRQIRGETQYF
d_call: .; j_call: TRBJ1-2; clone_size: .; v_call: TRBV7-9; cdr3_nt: TGTGCCAGCAGCCCCTCGGAGGGCTACACCTTC; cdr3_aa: CASSPSEGYTF
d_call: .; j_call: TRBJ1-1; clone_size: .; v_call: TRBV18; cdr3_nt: TGTGCCAGCTCACCTCAGGGAGGGAGCACTGAAGCTTTCTTT; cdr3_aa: CASSPQGGSTEAFF
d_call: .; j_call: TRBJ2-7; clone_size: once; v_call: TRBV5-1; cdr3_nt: TGCGCCAGCAGCTTGATGACAGATTCCTACGAGCAGTACTTC; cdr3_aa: CASSLMTDSYEQYF
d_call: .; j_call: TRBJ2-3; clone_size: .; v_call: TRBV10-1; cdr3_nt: TGCGCCAGCAGTGATAATAGACTAAACACAGATACGCAGTATTTT; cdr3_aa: CASSDNRLNTDTQYF
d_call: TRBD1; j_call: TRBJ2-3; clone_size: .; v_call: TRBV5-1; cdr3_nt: TGCGCCAGCAGCCAACGGACAGGGGGCAATTCGGATACGCAGTATTTT; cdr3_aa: CASSQRTGGNSDTQYF
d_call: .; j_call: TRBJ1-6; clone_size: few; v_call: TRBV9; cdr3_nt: TGTGCCAGCAGCGCCCTACAGGGAGATAATTCACCCCTCCACTTT; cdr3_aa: CASSALQGDNSPLHF